This is a list of T cell receptor beta chains from one sample in a study of response to subunit inactivated influenza vaccine. MiXCR, run by TCRdb on the RT-PCR reads, gives a single entry per CDR3 protein. The sample has more than 450,000 distinct CDR3 sequences, over 9.5% seen once. This material consisted of PBMCs from blood, taken on the day of vaccination. The source is a man in his fifties or sixties who received an inactivated influenza vaccine. Each CDR3 is given with its conserved first and last residue.

J: TRBJ2-5
length: 12
V: TRBV7-2
CDR3: CASTTLEKTQYF

J: TRBJ2-3
length: 12
V: TRBV29-1
CDR3: CSVAPSTDTQYF

J: TRBJ2-7
length: 14
V: TRBV12-3/TRBV12-4
CDR3: CASSRTGQRNEQYF

J: TRBJ1-1
length: 14
V: TRBV20-1
CDR3: CSARRRAGGTEAFF

J: TRBJ1-4
length: 14
V: TRBV20-1
CDR3: CSAREGGSPEKLFF

J: TRBJ2-7
length: 14
V: TRBV6-2/TRBV6-3
CDR3: CASSLAPIFGEQYF

J: TRBJ2-5
length: 15
V: TRBV7-2
CDR3: CARRNSGGAGETQYF

J: TRBJ2-7
length: 15
V: TRBV28
CDR3: CASSGRGSGHYEQYF

J: TRBJ2-3
length: 16
V: TRBV12-3/TRBV12-4
CDR3: CASGSRTGGRTDTQYF

J: TRBJ2-7
length: 14
V: TRBV19
CDR3: CASSPGALQNEQYF

J: TRBJ2-7
length: 14
V: TRBV5-1
CDR3: CASSLATRPYEQYF

J: TRBJ2-1
length: 15
V: TRBV7-9
CDR3: CASSLTSTLGDEQFF

J: TRBJ2-1
length: 19
V: TRBV10-3
CDR3: CAISEARYQREESYNEQFF

J: TRBJ2-7
length: 14
V: TRBV2
CDR3: CASSASSGSHEQYF

J: TRBJ2-7
length: 16
V: TRBV28
CDR3: CASSGASGGQAYEQYF

J: TRBJ1-5
length: 16
V: TRBV18
CDR3: CASSPEQRFLNQPQHF

J: TRBJ2-3
length: 16
V: TRBV5-1
CDR3: CASSAAVRTDVDTQYF

J: TRBJ2-1
length: 18
V: TRBV11-1
CDR3: CASSLEAGGASSYNEQFF

J: TRBJ2-1
length: 12
V: TRBV2
CDR3: CASSESLYEQFF

J: TRBJ1-1
length: 12
V: TRBV6-6
CDR3: CASAREDTEAFF

J: TRBJ2-3
length: 16
V: TRBV6-4
CDR3: CASSPTGTDPTDTQYF